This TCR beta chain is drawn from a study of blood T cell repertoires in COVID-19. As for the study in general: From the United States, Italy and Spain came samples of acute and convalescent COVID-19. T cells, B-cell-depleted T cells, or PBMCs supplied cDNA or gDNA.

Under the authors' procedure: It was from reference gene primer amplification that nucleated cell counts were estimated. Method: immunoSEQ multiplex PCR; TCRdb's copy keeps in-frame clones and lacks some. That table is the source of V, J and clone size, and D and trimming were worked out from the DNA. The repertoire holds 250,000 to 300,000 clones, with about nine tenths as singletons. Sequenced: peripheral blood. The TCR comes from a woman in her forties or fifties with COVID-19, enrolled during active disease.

CDR3 in amino acids: CASSPTDRANYGYTF. The CDR3 DNA sequence: TGTGCCAGCAGCCCCACAGACAGAGCTAACTATGGCTACACCTTC. V and J are TRBV7-9 and TRBJ1-2, with D possibly being TRBD1 (5 bases). There are 15 residues in the CDR3. Trimming took 5 bases from V and 0 from J, leaving 13 bases between them. The germline V gene encodes CDR1 SEHNR and CDR2 FQNEAQ (reference sequence).